The present entry profiles one T cell receptor beta chain with its context. Its antigen is not identified. This entry is derived from a study of CD8+ T cells in alopecia areata. Study as a whole: For 6 to 18 months, tofacitinib was taken, and 6 months off drug followed.

The CDR3 covers 13 residues. Germline V gene data show CDR1 as MNHEY and CDR2 as SMNVEV (reference sequence). With V trimmed by 5 bases and J by 9 bases, 8 bases remained unmatched. Isolated RNA was reverse transcribed into cDNA used as the sequencing template. TCRdb keeps only in-frame clones here, not all; method: immunoSEQ multiplex PCR. The sample records around 300,000 clones, around 64% being singletons. Treatment: oral pan-JAK inhibitor, 5-10 mg twice daily. Regarding the study as a whole: Administration of tofacitinib significantly diminished scalp clonality and expanded CD8+ clones within the top 100. With patients, TCR sharing proved less clear than in mice, a difference possibly related to HLA.

Sequenced here: CD4+ T cells sorted from blood, sampled between weeks 51 and 52, from a patient treated with tofacitinib. The genes are TRBV27 and TRBJ2-3, with 7 bases that match TRBD1. This receptor was obtained from a human donor with alopecia areata. The CDR3 nucleotides read TGTGCCAGCAGTAAGGACAGGATCGGAACGCAGTATTTT. As protein: CASSKDRIGTQYF.